Sequencing of this T cell receptor (beta chain) was carried out in a study of OX40 agonist ivuxolimab in advanced cancers. About the study: Hepatocellular carcinoma, melanoma, renal cell or head and neck cancer was diagnosed in the dose-escalation patients.

Sequenced by immunoSEQ multiplex PCR; TCRdb stores in-frame clones only, minus some. This sample has tens of thousands of clones, with just over 85% found just once. This CDR3 comprises 15 residues. V dropped 7 bases and J dropped 0; count of bases not matched to a gene: 5. Germline V gives CDR1 SGHTA, CDR2 FQGTGA. With baseline, cycle 4 day 1, and cycle 7 day 1 as timepoints, blood was sampled. This clonotype originated in an adult with an advanced solid tumor such as melanoma, head and neck, liver or kidney cancer. The sample in question was CD4+ or CD8+ T cells sorted from blood, obtained in a trial of the OX40 agonist ivuxolimab. This sequence joins TRBV7-3 and TRBJ1-5, with TRBD1 matching over 8 bases. The CDR3 loop reads CASTRTGISNQPQHF. As DNA, the CDR3 is TGTGCCAGCACCCGGACAGGGATTAGCAATCAGCCCCAGCATTTT.